Shown below are 21 T cell receptor beta chains from a single sample sequenced in a study of control samples from healthy donors and cancer patients. Profiled with immunoSEQ multiplex PCR; TCRdb holds only in-frame clones, not every one. Among 150,000 to 200,000 clones listed, about 94% were seen once. Specimen: blood. The receptors here all came from a woman between 40 and 55 years old in good health.

The chain combines TRBV4-1 with TRBJ2-1, with TRBD2 identical over 11 bases. V lost 1 base and J lost 10; bases outside the gene matches: 21. This CDR3 has 20 amino acids. The V gene's germline CDR1 is MGHRA and CDR2 YSYEKL. The CDR3 spells CASSQGRQGRTSGPVGEQFF. As DNA, the CDR3 is TGCGCCAGCAGCCAAGGCAGACAGGGGCGGACTAGCGGGCCAGTGGGCGAGCAGTTCTTC.

The rearrangement uses TRBV6-5 and TRBJ1-3; D call uncertain. CDR1 and CDR2 (germline): MNHEY, SVGAGI. CDR3 length: 13 amino acids. The V end lost 6 bases, the J end lost 8 bases, and 14 bases lay between the germline ends. The CDR3 region is CASSPRSEYTIYF. Here the CDR3 DNA reads TGTGCCAGCAGCCCCAGGTCGGAGTACACCATATATTTT.

The chain has TRBV9 and TRBJ2-2, with TRBD1 matching over 8 bases. From germline, CDR1 is SGDLS and CDR2 YYNGEE. This CDR3 is 15 amino acids long. J was trimmed by 5 bases and V by 0 bases; bases with no gene match: 3. The CDR3 DNA reads as TGTGCCAGCAGCGTAGGACAGGGGTTGACCGGGGAGCTGTTTTTT. Protein product: CASSVGQGLTGELFF.

Here the CDR3 DNA reads TGTGCCAGCAGGTACTCCTACGAGCAGTACTTC. Its translation: CASRYSYEQYF. This chain connects TRBV2 to TRBJ2-7; D remains ambiguous. CDR3 length: 11 residues. Per the germline V gene, CDR1 is SNHLY and CDR2 is FYNNEI. V was pared by 6 bases and J by 0 bases, with 3 bases between.

The gene calls are TRBV5-6 and TRBJ1-2; D uncertain. Trimming stripped 0 bases from V and 4 bases from J, with 7 bases between. This CDR3 region has 13 residues. Germline CDR1 SGHDT, CDR2 YYEEEE. CDR3 sequence reads: CASSLDWGYGYTF. The CDR3 DNA sequence: TGTGCCAGCAGCTTGGATTGGGGCTATGGCTACACCTTC.

DNA of the CDR3: TGCGCCAGCAGCCAAGTAAAATTCGCGGGAGATATCACCGGGGAGCTGTTTTTT. Its protein product is CASSQVKFAGDITGELFF. The gene calls are TRBV4-1 and TRBJ2-2, with 7 bases fitting TRBD2. The germline V gene has CDR1 MGHRA and CDR2 YSYEKL. The CDR3 loop spans 18 amino acids. V lost 1 base and J lost 4; bases outside the gene matches: 12.

Only one count was recorded for this clone. The rearrangement links TRBV5-1 to TRBJ2-5, with TRBD1 identical over 8 bases. J gave up 1 base and V 0 bases, and 2 bases lay outside the gene matches. This CDR3 is built from 15 residues. The germline CDR1 and CDR2 sequences are SGHRS and YFSETQ. The chain's CDR3 is CASSLEGTGQETQYF. The CDR3 region has the DNA TGCGCCAGCAGCTTGGAAGGGACAGGCCAAGAGACCCAGTACTTC.

V usage is TRBV3-1 (or the pseudogene TRBV3-2) and J usage is TRBJ1-2, with TRBD1 identical over 7 bases. Per the germline V gene, CDR1 is LGHDT and CDR2 is YNNKEL (reference sequence). The CDR3 is 15 residues long. V was clipped by 1 base and J by 4 bases; unmatched bases: 6. CDR3 DNA sequence: TGTGCCAGCAGCCAAGTTTTGACAGGGTCCTATGGCTACACCTTC. It specifies CASSQVLTGSYGYTF.

The CDR3 DNA follows: TGTGCCAGCAGCCTCGGACAGGGGCAAGAGACCCAGTACTTC. Protein: CASSLGQGQETQYF. The rearrangement joins TRBV3-1 (or the pseudogene TRBV3-2) to TRBJ2-5, with 9 bases fitting TRBD1. Unmatched junction bases numbered 2, after V lost 4 bases and J lost 2 bases. The length of the CDR3 is 14 residues. Germline loops: CDR1 LGHDT, CDR2 YNNKEL (reference sequence).

The V gene is TRBV4-3, the J gene TRBJ1-1; 10 bases are shared with TRBD1. Germline V gene lookup returns CDR1 LGHNA and CDR2 YSLEER. This CDR3 is built from 18 residues. The J segment lost 4 bases and the V segment lost 4 bases, leaving 15 bases of the junction unmatched. CDR3 bases: TGCGCCAGCAGCCTCTACTACGGACAGGGGGGGACTGCCACTGAAGCTTTCTTT. This encodes CASSLYYGQGGTATEAFF.

The chain couples TRBV19 to TRBJ2-1, with 11 bases aligning to TRBD2. Looked up from germline, CDR1 is LNHDA and CDR2 is SQIVND (reference sequence). CDR3 length: 15 residues. V lost 1 base and J lost 6; bases outside the gene matches: 2. CDR3 protein: CASSIGLAGINEQFF. In nucleotides, the CDR3 is TGTGCCAGTAGTATAGGACTAGCGGGGATCAATGAGCAGTTCTTC.

This clone turned up a few times. The chain joins TRBV19 to TRBJ1-1; D gene uncertain. Germline CDR1 and CDR2: LNHDA and SQIVND (reference sequence). The CDR3 has 14 residues. Trimming pared 5 bases from V and 5 bases from J, leaving 15 bases between. DNA of the CDR3: TGTGCCAGTAGTGTCAGTATGAGCGGGACTGAAGCTTTCTTT. It specifies CASSVSMSGTEAFF.

The CDR3 here is CASSLRTENSPLHF. DNA for the CDR3: TGTGCCAGCAGCTTACGGACAGAGAATTCACCCCTCCACTTT. This chain connects TRBV7-2 to TRBJ1-6, with D perhaps TRBD1 (6 bases). Germline V gives CDR1 SGHTA, CDR2 FQGNSA. CDR3 length: 14 amino acids. V lost 2 bases to trimming and J lost 7 bases, with 9 bases between them. Full variable domain (missing parts from reference TRBV7-2 and TRBJ1-6): GAGVSQSPSNKVTEKGKDVELRCDPISGHTALYWYRQSLGQGLEFLIYFQGNSAPDKSGLPSDRFSAERTGGSVSTLTIQRTQQEDSAVYLCASSLRTENSPLHFGNGTRLTVT.

The V and J genes are TRBV6-5 and TRBJ2-7; D is undetermined. The germline V and J ends were trimmed by 2 bases and 0 bases, with 5 bases remaining between them. This CDR3 contains 13 residues. From germline, CDR1 is MNHEY and CDR2 SVGAGI. This CDR3 reads CASSYGFSYEQYF. CDR3 in DNA: TGTGCCAGCAGTTACGGTTTCTCCTACGAGCAGTACTTC.

The V call is TRBV5-1, the J call TRBJ1-1, with D perhaps TRBD1 (6 bases). The CDR3 consists of 15 residues. Looked up from germline, CDR1 is SGHRS and CDR2 is YFSETQ. Trimming left V 2 bases short and J 3 bases short, with 14 bases between. CDR3 coding DNA: TGCGCCAGCAGCTTATCGGGCAGGGGACACACTGAAGCTTTCTTT. Its translation is CASSLSGRGHTEAFF. The full variable domain, completed using reference TRBV5-1 and TRBJ1-1, is KAGVTQTPRYLIKTRGQQVTLSCSPISGHRSVSWYQQTPGQGLQFLFEYFSETQRNKGNFPGRFSGRQFSNSRSEMNVSTLELGDSALYLCASSLSGRGHTEAFFGQGTRLTVV.

V and J are TRBV7-8 and TRBJ2-3, with 8 positions matching TRBD2. CDR3 size: 15 residues. The J segment lost 6 bases and the V segment lost 2 bases, leaving 7 bases of the junction unmatched. Germline CDR1 reads SGHVS; CDR2 reads FQNEAQ. The CDR3 bases are TGTGCCAGCAGCTTATCGGGGGGGCCCTCCGATACGCAGTATTTT. It encodes CASSLSGGPSDTQYF.

V usage is TRBV5-1 and J usage is TRBJ2-7, with D perhaps assigned TRBD1 or TRBD2 (6 bases each). The CDR3 length is 14 residues. Germline V gives CDR1 SGHRS, CDR2 YFSETQ. The ends were cut back, 5 bases at V and 7 bases at J, with 19 bases in the middle. CDR3 region: CASREVFGGHEQYF. CDR3 in DNA: TGCGCCAGCAGAGAAGTCTTCGGGGGCCATGAGCAGTACTTC.

J is TRBJ1-1 and V is TRBV27, with D tentatively TRBD1 (6 bases). CDR3 length equals 14 residues. Trimming took 3 bases from V and 5 from J, leaving 13 bases between them. The germline gives CDR1 MNHEY, CDR2 SMNVEV (reference sequence). The CDR3 region is CASSFDRLRTEAFF. For the CDR3, the DNA is TGTGCCAGCAGTTTCGACAGGCTTCGGACTGAAGCTTTCTTT.

This chain links TRBV20-1 with TRBJ2-3; 10 bases are a match to TRBD1. V lost 3 bases to trimming and J lost 0 bases; unmatched junction nucleotides: 3. From germline, CDR1 is DFQATT and CDR2 SNEGSKA (reference sequence). CDR3 length: 15 residues. Here the CDR3 reads CSASRQGASTDTQYF. The CDR3 region has the DNA TGCAGTGCTAGTAGACAGGGGGCCAGCACAGATACGCAGTATTTT.

V is TRBV7-6 and J is TRBJ2-7, with 7 bases aligning to TRBD1. Germline-derived CDR1 and CDR2 are SGHVS and FNYEAQ. The CDR3 has 15 residues. V shed 2 bases and J 4 bases; nucleotides not matched to a gene: 8. The CDR3 loop is CASSLSRDSLYEQYF. Written as DNA, the CDR3 is TGTGCCAGCAGCTTAAGCAGGGACAGCCTTTACGAGCAGTACTTC.

The chain joins TRBV6-5 to TRBJ1-4; D call uncertain. This CDR3 has 14 amino acids. Germline V lookup: CDR1 MNHEY, CDR2 SVGAGI. Trimming left V 5 bases short and J 4 bases short, with 11 bases between. The CDR3 sequence: CASSRTALNEKLFF. CDR3 in DNA: TGTGCCAGCAGTAGGACGGCCCTTAATGAAAAACTGTTTTTT.